Each of the 28 T cell receptor beta chains below was sequenced from the same sample in a study of response to subunit inactivated influenza vaccine. TCRdb processed the RT-PCR reads anew with MiXCR; each CDR3 protein has one entry. The sample has about 480,000 distinct CDR3 sequences, 25% seen once. Sequences were derived from CD4+ T cells sorted from PBMCs, sampled about 5 days after vaccination. These receptors were taken from a man aged 50 to 60 who received an inactivated influenza vaccine.

V usage is TRBV5-1 and J usage is TRBJ2-7; D is ambiguous. Trimming stripped 0 bases from V and 3 bases from J, with 10 bases between. CDR1 SGHRS and CDR2 YFSETQ come from the germline V gene. This CDR3 region has 14 residues. CDR3 in DNA: TGCGCCAGCAGCTTGGAGCAGGTCAACTACGAGCAGTACTTC. Its protein is CASSLEQVNYEQYF.

The J gene is TRBJ2-7, the V gene TRBV11-2, with no clear D. This CDR3 has 16 amino acids. Germline CDR1 and CDR2: SGHAT and FQNNGV. V lost 2 bases and J 3 bases, leaving 17 bases between the germline ends. In nucleotides, the CDR3 is TGTGCCAGCAGCTTAACGAGTAGGGTCGTCGTCTACGAGCAGTACTTC. It is translated as CASSLTSRVVVYEQYF. The complete variable domain, with remaining parts taken from reference TRBV11-2 and TRBJ2-7, reads EAGVAQSPRYKIIEKRQSVAFWCNPISGHATLYWYQQILGQGPKLLIQFQNNGVVDDSQLPKDRFSAERLKGVDSTLKIQPAKLEDSAVYLCASSLTSRVVVYEQYFGPGTRLTVT.

This chain uses TRBV5-1 with TRBJ2-2; the match to TRBD2 covers 8 bases. The CDR3 consists of 14 residues. V was pared by 5 bases and J by 6 bases, with 6 bases of the junction left unmatched. Looked up from germline, CDR1 is SGHRS and CDR2 is YFSETQ. CDR3 bases: TGCGCCAGCAGTCCGGGGGGGATCGCCGGGGAGCTGTTTTTT. It specifies CASSPGGIAGELFF.

CDR3 nucleotides: TGTGCCACCACTAGTAGCGGGACAGAGAACACTGAAGCTTTCTTT. Translated, it gives CATTSSGTENTEAFF. This chain links TRBV2 with TRBJ1-1; 7 bases are a match to TRBD1. V trimming: 10 bases; J trimming: 1 base; junction bases outside the gene matches: 12. The CDR3 has 15 residues. CDR1 and CDR2 from the germline V gene are SNHLY and FYNNEI.

CDR3 in amino acids: CSVAPGFDEQFF. The CDR3 DNA is TGCAGCGTTGCCCCGGGGTTCGATGAGCAGTTCTTC. This chain uses TRBV29-1 with TRBJ2-1, with D maybe TRBD2 (5 bases). The V gene lost 4 bases and the J gene lost 8 bases, with 12 bases spanning the gap. The length of the CDR3 is 12 residues. Germline V gene data show CDR1 as SQVTM and CDR2 as ANQGSEA.

The genes are TRBV7-2 and TRBJ2-1, with 8 nucleotides matching TRBD2. V was pared by 4 bases and J by 4 bases, with 12 bases of the junction left unmatched. CDR3 length: 17 residues. Germline V CDR1 and CDR2: SGHTA, FQGNSA. This chain's CDR3 is CASSYTSGGSRYNEQFF. For the CDR3, the DNA is TGTGCCAGCAGCTATACAAGCGGGGGCAGTAGGTACAATGAGCAGTTCTTC.

The genes are TRBV3-1 and TRBJ2-1; 7 bases match TRBD1. The CDR3 covers 15 residues. Germline CDR1 is LGHDT and CDR2 is YNNKEL (reference sequence). With 0 bases clipped from V and 9 bases from J, the junction kept 8 bases outside the gene matches. The CDR3 reads CASSQDASGGSEQFF. The DNA for the CDR3 is TGTGCCAGCAGCCAAGATGCCTCAGGGGGAAGTGAGCAGTTCTTC.

The chain has TRBV20-1 and TRBJ1-4; D unclear. Germline CDR1 and CDR2: DFQATT and SNEGSKA (reference sequence). This CDR3 contains 13 residues. Trimming pared 3 bases from V and 5 bases from J, leaving 10 bases between. CDR3 protein: CSASGQPNEKLFF. CDR3 nucleotides: TGCAGTGCTAGTGGGCAGCCGAATGAAAAACTGTTTTTT.

The chain uses TRBV15 and TRBJ1-4, with TRBD1 matching 9 bases. The CDR3 runs to 15 residues. Germline V gene sequence: CDR1 LNHNV, CDR2 YYDKDF (reference sequence). V was clipped by 2 bases and J by 10 bases; unmatched bases: 8. The DNA for the CDR3 is TGTGCCACCAGCAGATCGACAGGGGGATTTGGAAAACTGTTTTTT. Translation gives CATSRSTGGFGKLFF.

This clonotype was picked up many times. The V call is TRBV12-3 or TRBV12-4, the J call TRBJ1-5; D gene ambiguous. Trimming took 1 base from V and 3 from J, leaving 7 bases between them. The CDR3 has 14 amino acids. CDR3 protein: CASSLGRINQPQHF. The CDR3 nucleotides are TGTGCCAGCAGTTTAGGCCGGATCAATCAGCCCCAGCATTTT.

This clonotype was seen ten or more times. This chain joins TRBV20-1 and TRBJ1-2, with D possibly TRBD1 on 5 matching bases. The V gene's germline CDR1 is DFQATT and CDR2 SNEGSKA (reference sequence). This CDR3 contains 12 residues. With 5 bases removed from V and 4 bases from J, the gap between germline ends came to 11 bases. Here the CDR3 reads CSASDSIYGYTF. The DNA of the CDR3 is TGCAGTGCTTCTGACAGTATCTATGGCTACACCTTC.

V and J are TRBV4-3 and TRBJ1-6; 7 bases fit TRBD1. Germline assignment: CDR1 LGHNA and CDR2 YSLEER. J was trimmed by 9 bases and V by 0 bases; bases with no gene match: 8. The CDR3 runs 16 residues. The CDR3: CASSQDLTGASSPLHF. The CDR3 DNA sequence: TGCGCCAGCAGCCAAGATCTTACAGGGGCAAGTTCACCCCTCCACTTT.

J is TRBJ2-1 and V is TRBV7-2; possibly TRBD1 for D (6 bases). The germline V and J ends were trimmed by 2 bases and 12 bases, with 11 bases remaining between them. The CDR3 runs to 12 residues. Germline CDR1 reads SGHTA; CDR2 reads FQGNSA. The CDR3 DNA follows: TGTGCCAGCAGCTTACTCACAGGGTTGCAGTTCTTC. Its translation: CASSLLTGLQFF. Drawing the rest from reference TRBV7-2 and TRBJ2-1, the complete variable domain is GAGVSQSPSNKVTEKGKDVELRCDPISGHTALYWYRQSLGQGLEFLIYFQGNSAPDKSGLPSDRFSAERTGGSVSTLTIQRTQQEDSAVYLCASSLLTGLQFFGPGTRLTVL.

The chain carries TRBV7-2 and TRBJ1-5; D unresolved. Between the trimmed V and J ends, which lost 5 bases and 7 bases, there was a span of 12 bases. The CDR3 runs to 13 residues. CDR1 SGHTA and CDR2 FQGNSA come from the germline V gene. CDR3 nucleotide sequence: TGTGCCAGCAGCACCAATCCAATGCAGCCCCAGCATTTT. Translation: CASSTNPMQPQHF.

This clonotype was picked up one time. The J gene is TRBJ2-7, the V gene TRBV9, with a tentative D call TRBD1 (6 bases). The CDR3 length is 14 residues. Germline V lookup: CDR1 SGDLS, CDR2 YYNGEE. V lost 4 bases, J lost 2 bases, and 13 bases lay in between. CDR3 sequence (DNA): TGTGCCAGCAGCACACAGGGTTCGGCCTACGAGCAGTACTTC. It yields the protein CASSTQGSAYEQYF.

This clonotype has more than one count but fewer than ten. The J gene is TRBJ2-1, the V gene TRBV5-1; 12 bases are shared with TRBD1. Germline CDR1 is SGHRS and CDR2 is YFSETQ. The CDR3 is made up of 20 amino acids. V dropped 0 bases and J dropped 0; count of bases not matched to a gene: 10. CDR3 nucleotides: TGCGCCAGCAGCTTGGCCGGGGACAGGGGGCCTATCGGCTCCTACAATGAGCAGTTCTTC. Its translation is CASSLAGDRGPIGSYNEQFF.

The gene calls are TRBV6-5 and TRBJ2-2; D assignment may be TRBD1 or TRBD2 (5 bases each). The CDR3 consists of 16 residues. V was pared by 3 bases and J by 7 bases, with 18 bases between. Germline lookup yields CDR1 MNHEY and CDR2 SVGAGI. The CDR3: CASSYFPFGTDGELFF. The CDR3 DNA reads as TGTGCCAGCAGTTATTTTCCTTTCGGGACGGACGGGGAGCTGTTTTTT.

This clonotype occurred a few times. The CDR3, as DNA: TGTGCCAGCACGGCGGGAACCGTTGGGGAGCAGTACTTC. Its protein product is CASTAGTVGEQYF. The J gene is TRBJ2-7, the V gene TRBV7-9; D possibly corresponds to TRBD2 (6 bases). The V gene's germline CDR1 is SEHNR and CDR2 FQNEAQ (reference sequence). This CDR3 comprises 13 residues. Trimming left V 7 bases short and J 7 bases short, with 17 bases between.

The chain couples TRBV7-2 to TRBJ2-5; 9 bases align to TRBD2. With V trimmed by 1 base and J by 5 bases, 8 bases remained unmatched. CDR1 SGHTA and CDR2 FQGNSA come from the germline V gene. The CDR3 loop spans 16 amino acids. CDR3 sequence (DNA): TGTGCCAGCAGCTTAGTTTCGGCGGGGGGGCAGGAGACCCAGTACTTC. It codes for CASSLVSAGGQETQYF.

The chain links TRBV7-9 to TRBJ1-2, with a weak D call TRBD1 (5 bases). The V gene's germline CDR1 is SEHNR and CDR2 FQNEAQ (reference sequence). The CDR3 contains 13 residues. The V gene lost 3 bases and the J gene lost 8 bases, with 13 bases spanning the gap. CDR3 amino acids: CASSFEPREGYTF. The CDR3 nucleotides are TGTGCCAGCAGCTTTGAGCCCAGGGAAGGCTACACCTTC.

This clonotype was found a few times. The V call is TRBV12-3 or TRBV12-4, the J call TRBJ1-6; no firm D call. The V end was cut by 5 bases, the J end by 10 bases, with 12 bases between. CDR3 length: 13 amino acids. CDR3 sequence reads: CASSPATGSPLHF. As DNA, the CDR3 is TGTGCCAGCAGTCCTGCGACGGGGTCACCCCTCCACTTT.

The chain recombines TRBV6-5 with TRBJ2-7; 12 bases fit TRBD2. The CDR3 contains 14 residues. Germline V gives CDR1 MNHEY, CDR2 SVGAGI. The V and J ends lost 4 bases and 10 bases, in that order; junction bases with no gene match: 8. The CDR3 DNA sequence: TGTGCCAGCAGTTCTCCAAGACTAGCGGGAGTCCAGTACTTC. As protein: CASSSPRLAGVQYF.

The CDR3 region has the DNA TGTGCCAGCAGCTTAGAAGGACGAGCCGCTGAAGCTTTCTTT. Its translation: CASSLEGRAAEAFF. V usage is TRBV7-2 and J usage is TRBJ1-1; D is ambiguous. Germline loops: CDR1 SGHTA, CDR2 FQGNSA. V lost 1 base and J lost 6, with 12 bases in between. The CDR3 contains 14 residues.

This clonotype was counted a few times. The chain joins TRBV7-2 to TRBJ2-5; 9 nucleotides align to TRBD2. Trimming at V came to 2 bases and at J to 5 bases, leaving 6 bases not matched to a gene. CDR3 length: 15 residues. From germline, CDR1 is SGHTA and CDR2 FQGNSA. For the CDR3, the DNA is TGTGCCAGCAGCTTACGCAGCGGGAGGTTGGAGACCCAGTACTTC. Translation: CASSLRSGRLETQYF.

The V gene is TRBV6-5, the J gene TRBJ2-1; TRBD1 might be the D (5 bases). V lost 0 bases and J lost 16, with 19 bases in between. Germline V gene sequence: CDR1 MNHEY, CDR2 SVGAGI. This CDR3 has 14 residues. This CDR3 is CASSYSSYEHGHFF. CDR3 nucleotide sequence: TGTGCCAGCAGTTACTCAAGTTATGAACACGGACATTTCTTC.

The J gene is TRBJ2-3, the V gene TRBV6-1; tentatively, D is TRBD1 (5 bases). CDR3 size: 17 residues. Germline V gives CDR1 MNHNS, CDR2 SASEGT. Trimming removed 5 bases from V and 2 bases from J, with 20 bases in between. The CDR3 region has the DNA TGTGCCAGCAGTCTAGGCGCGCAGGGAATCATCACAGATACGCAGTATTTT. Its protein product is CASSLGAQGIITDTQYF.

The chain couples TRBV29-1 to TRBJ2-7; D not certain. Germline V gives CDR1 SQVTM, CDR2 ANQGSEA. This CDR3 has 11 amino acids. V lost 4 bases to trimming and J lost 6 bases, with 10 bases between them. The CDR3 nucleotides read TGCAGCGTTGGATTGGAGTCCGAGCAGTACTTC. Encoded protein: CSVGLESEQYF.

There are a few counts of this clonotype. The CDR3 nucleotides are TGTGCCAGCAGTCCGAGGACTAGCGGGAGGTCAAATGAGCAGTTCTTC. Protein sequence: CASSPRTSGRSNEQFF. The chain has TRBV27 and TRBJ2-1; 14 nucleotides align to TRBD2. Germline CDR1 and CDR2: MNHEY and SMNVEV (reference sequence). The J segment lost 7 bases and the V segment lost 5 bases, leaving 7 bases of the junction unmatched. The CDR3 loop spans 16 amino acids.